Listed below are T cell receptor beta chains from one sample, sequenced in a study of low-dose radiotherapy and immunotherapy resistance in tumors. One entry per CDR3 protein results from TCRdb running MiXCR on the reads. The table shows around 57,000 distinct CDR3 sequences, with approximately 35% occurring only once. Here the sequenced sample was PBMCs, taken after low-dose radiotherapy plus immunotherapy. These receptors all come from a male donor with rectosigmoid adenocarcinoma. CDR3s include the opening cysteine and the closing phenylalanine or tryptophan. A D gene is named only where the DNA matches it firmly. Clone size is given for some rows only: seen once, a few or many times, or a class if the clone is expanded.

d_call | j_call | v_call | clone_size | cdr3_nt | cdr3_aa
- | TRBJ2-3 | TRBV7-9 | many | TGTGCCAGCAGCTTAGGAACAGACGCTAGCACAGATACGCAGTATTTT | CASSLGTDASTDTQYF
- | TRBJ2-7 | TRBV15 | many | TGTGCCACCAGCAGAGCGGGAGACGAGCAGTACTTC | CATSRAGDEQYF
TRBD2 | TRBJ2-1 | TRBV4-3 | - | TGCGCCAGCAGTCAACTCGGACTAGCGGGAGGGAATGAGCAGTTCTTC | CASSQLGLAGGNEQFF
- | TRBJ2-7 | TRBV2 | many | TGTGCCAGCAGTTTCCCCGACGAATCCTACGAGCAGTACTTC | CASSFPDESYEQYF
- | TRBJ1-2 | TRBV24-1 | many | TGTGCCACCCGAGCCCCGTTAGGTGGCTACACCTTC | CATRAPLGGYTF
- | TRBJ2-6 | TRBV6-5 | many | TGTGCCAGCAGTTCTTTCTCTGGGGCCAACGTCCTGACTTTC | CASSSFSGANVLTF
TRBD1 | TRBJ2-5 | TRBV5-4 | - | TGTGCCAGCAGCTACCCGGACAGGGGGACTACCACTAAAGAGACCCAGTACTTC | CASSYPDRGTTTKETQYF
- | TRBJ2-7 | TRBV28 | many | TGTGCCAGCAGGGCCGGGACGCGGGAGCAGTACTTC | CASRAGTREQYF
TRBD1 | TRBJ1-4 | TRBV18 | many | TGTGCCAGCTCACGGGGACAGCTTAATGAAAAACTGTTTTTT | CASSRGQLNEKLFF
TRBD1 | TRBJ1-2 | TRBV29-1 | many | TGCAGCGGCCTTGGGACAGGGATTAACTATGGCTACACCTTC | CSGLGTGINYGYTF
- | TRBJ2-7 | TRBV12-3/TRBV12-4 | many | TGTGCCAGCAGTTATAAGGGACCGGGCTACGAGCAGTACTTC | CASSYKGPGYEQYF
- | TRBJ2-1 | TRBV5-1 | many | TGCGCCAGCAGCTTGGAAGCTATTTACAATGAGCAGTTCTTC | CASSLEAIYNEQFF
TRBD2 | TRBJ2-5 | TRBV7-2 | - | TGTGCCAGCAGCTTCTCCGGACTAGCGGGAGCGACCCAGTACTTC | CASSFSGLAGATQYF
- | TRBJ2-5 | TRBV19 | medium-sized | TGTGCCAGCCGACAGAGCGGAGAGACCCAGTACTTC | CASRQSGETQYF
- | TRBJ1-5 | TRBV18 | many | TGTGCCAGCTCACCCGCTGGCAGTTCAAGCAATCAGCCCCAGCATTTT | CASSPAGSSSNQPQHF
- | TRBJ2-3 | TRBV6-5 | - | TGTGCCAGCAGTTTAGGCGGGGCTAGCACAGATACGCAGTATTTT | CASSLGGASTDTQYF
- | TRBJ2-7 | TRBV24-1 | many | TGTGCCACCAGTGATTTGCGGGAGCAGTACTTC | CATSDLREQYF
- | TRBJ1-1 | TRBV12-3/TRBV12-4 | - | TGTGCCAGCAGCTGGGGGAGGTCTGCGAACACTGAAGCTTTCTTT | CASSWGRSANTEAFF
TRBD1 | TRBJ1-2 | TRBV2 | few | TGTGCCAGCAGGTCCACAGGGGGCGGGCGGTATGGCTACACCTTC | CASRSTGGGRYGYTF
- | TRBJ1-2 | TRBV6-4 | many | TGTGCCAGCAGGTCCACCGGGCGACGAGAGAGTTTCTATGGCTACACCTTC | CASRSTGRRESFYGYTF
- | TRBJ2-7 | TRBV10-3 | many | TGTGCCATCAGCGTCAACCGGGAGGAGCAGTACTTC | CAISVNREEQYF
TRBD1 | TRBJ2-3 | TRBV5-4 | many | TGTGCCAGCAGCTACGGACAGGGGGCCGCGGGCACAGATACGCAGTATTTT | CASSYGQGAAGTDTQYF
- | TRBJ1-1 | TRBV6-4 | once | TGTGCCAGCAGTGACTCAGGGCTGTACACTGAAGCTTTCTTT | CASSDSGLYTEAFF
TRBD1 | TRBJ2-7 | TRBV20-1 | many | TGCAGTGCTCCGGACAGGGCCTGGGACGAGCAGTACTTC | CSAPDRAWDEQYF
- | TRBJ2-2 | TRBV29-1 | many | TGCAGCGTTGAAGATCACAGTTACACCGGGGAGCTGTTTTTT | CSVEDHSYTGELFF
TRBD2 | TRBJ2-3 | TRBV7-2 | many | TGTGCCAGCAGGTCACCCCTAGCGGGGGGACGCACAGATACGCAGTATTTT | CASRSPLAGGRTDTQYF
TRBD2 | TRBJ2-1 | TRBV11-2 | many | TGTGCCAGCAGCGGAGTGGAGGGGATCGGTCTAGCGGGCAAAGAGGGGGAGCAGTTCTTC | CASSGVEGIGLAGKEGEQFF
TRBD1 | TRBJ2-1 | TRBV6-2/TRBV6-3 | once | TGTGCCAGCAGGGAAAGGGACAGAGGGGGGCAGTTCTTC | CASRERDRGGQFF
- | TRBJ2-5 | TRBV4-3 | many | TGCGCCAGCAGCCCGGCGGTCCAAGAGACCCAGTACTTC | CASSPAVQETQYF
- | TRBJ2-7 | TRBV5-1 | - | TGCGCCAGCAGCTTGACAAGCTACGAGCAGTACTTC | CASSLTSYEQYF
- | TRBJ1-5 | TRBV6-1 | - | TGTGCCAGCAGTTACTCTGGGGACTATCAGCCCCAGCATTTT | CASSYSGDYQPQHF
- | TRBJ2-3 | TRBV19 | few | TGTGCCAGTAGCACGAGACTAGGGGGCACAGATACGCAGTATTTT | CASSTRLGGTDTQYF
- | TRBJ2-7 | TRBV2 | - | TGTGCCATCCTGACATCCTCCTACGAGCAGTACTTC | CAILTSSYEQYF
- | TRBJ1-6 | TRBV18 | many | TGTGCCAGCTCACAAAGACAGGATGGGGGAGTAAATTCACCCCTCCACTTT | CASSQRQDGGVNSPLHF
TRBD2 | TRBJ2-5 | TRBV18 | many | TGTGCCAGCTCACTGACTAGCATTGAGACCCAGTACTTC | CASSLTSIETQYF
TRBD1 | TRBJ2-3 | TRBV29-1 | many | TGCAGCGGCGGGACAGGGGGATTAGATACGCAGTATTTT | CSGGTGGLDTQYF
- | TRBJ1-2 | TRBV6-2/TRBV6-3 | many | TGTGCCAGCAGTTTCGATAACTATGGCTACACCTTC | CASSFDNYGYTF
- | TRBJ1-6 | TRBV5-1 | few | TGCGCCAGCGGAGACGAAGGGACACCCACCTCCCTCCACTTT | CASGDEGTPTSLHF
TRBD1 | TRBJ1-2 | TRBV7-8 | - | TGTGCCAGCAGCCCCGGGACAGGGGGCCTGGGCTACACCTTC | CASSPGTGGLGYTF
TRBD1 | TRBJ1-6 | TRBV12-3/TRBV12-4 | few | TGTGCCAGCACAGCGGGACAGCATAATTCACCCCTCCACTTT | CASTAGQHNSPLHF